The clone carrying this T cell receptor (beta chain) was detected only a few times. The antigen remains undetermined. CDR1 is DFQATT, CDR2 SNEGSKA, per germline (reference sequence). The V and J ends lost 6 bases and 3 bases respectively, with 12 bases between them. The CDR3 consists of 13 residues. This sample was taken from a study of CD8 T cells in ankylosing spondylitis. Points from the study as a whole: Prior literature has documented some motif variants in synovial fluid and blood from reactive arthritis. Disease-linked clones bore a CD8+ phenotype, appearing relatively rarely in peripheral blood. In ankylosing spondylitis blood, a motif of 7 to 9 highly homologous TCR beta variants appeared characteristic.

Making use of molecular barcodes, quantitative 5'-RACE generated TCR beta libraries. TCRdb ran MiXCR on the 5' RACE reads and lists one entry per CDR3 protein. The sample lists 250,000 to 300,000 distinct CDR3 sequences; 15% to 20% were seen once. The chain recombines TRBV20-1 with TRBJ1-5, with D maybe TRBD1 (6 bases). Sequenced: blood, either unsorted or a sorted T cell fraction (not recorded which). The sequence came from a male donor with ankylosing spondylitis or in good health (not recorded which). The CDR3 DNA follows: TGCAGTGCAGAACAGGGATCCAATCAGCCCCAGCATTTT. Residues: CSAEQGSNQPQHF.